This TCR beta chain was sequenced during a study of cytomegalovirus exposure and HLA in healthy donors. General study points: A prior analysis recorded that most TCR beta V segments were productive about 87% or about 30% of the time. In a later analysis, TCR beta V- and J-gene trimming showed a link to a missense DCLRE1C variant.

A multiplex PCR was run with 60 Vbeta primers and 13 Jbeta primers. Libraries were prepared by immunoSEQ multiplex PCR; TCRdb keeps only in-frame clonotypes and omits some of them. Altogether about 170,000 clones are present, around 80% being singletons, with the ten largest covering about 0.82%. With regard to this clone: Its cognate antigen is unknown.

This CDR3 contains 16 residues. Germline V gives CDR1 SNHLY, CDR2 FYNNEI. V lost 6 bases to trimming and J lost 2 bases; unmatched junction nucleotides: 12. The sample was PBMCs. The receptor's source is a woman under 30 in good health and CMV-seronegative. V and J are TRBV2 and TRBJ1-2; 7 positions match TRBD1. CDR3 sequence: CASSPTGDSLNYGYTF. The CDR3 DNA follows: TGTGCCAGCAGCCCCACGGGGGACAGCCTAAACTATGGCTACACCTTC.